This is a list of T cell receptor beta chains from one sample in a study of T cell changes during pregnancy in multiple sclerosis. Measured with immunoSEQ multiplex PCR; TCRdb has only the in-frame clones, and not every one. The sample shows fewer than 55,000 clones, approximately 91% of them seen only once. The starting material was CD4+ T cells from peripheral blood mononuclear cells, obtained in the third trimester of pregnancy. The receptors stem from a female donor with multiple sclerosis, enrolled in a pregnancy study. CDR3s include the opening cysteine and the closing phenylalanine or tryptophan. The D gene is left open where the match is weak. Some rows have no size entry. The others give once, few or many, or a class for an expanded clone.

cdr3_nt,cdr3_aa,d_call,j_call,clone_size,v_call
TGCGCCAGCAGCACGGGACTAGCGGGGTACAATGAGCAGTTCTTC,CASSTGLAGYNEQFF,TRBD2,TRBJ2-1,-,TRBV5-1
TGTGCCATCAGACAGGGCCCCCCGTCCCCCGACTATGGCTACACCTTC,CAIRQGPPSPDYGYTF,-,TRBJ1-2,-,TRBV10-3
TGTGCCAGCAGTCAGGGCCTCTCTGGAAACACCATATATTTT,CASSQGLSGNTIYF,-,TRBJ1-3,-,TRBV9
TGTGCCAGTAGTACAAATTTACAGGGTTCTAATTCACCCCTCCACTTT,CASSTNLQGSNSPLHF,-,TRBJ1-6,-,TRBV19
TGTGCCAGCAGCTTAGCGGGCCAGGGCCATCAGCCCCAGCATTTT,CASSLAGQGHQPQHF,-,TRBJ1-5,-,TRBV7-9
TGTGCCAGCAACGGGCAGGGGATTCGCACCGGGGAGCTGTTTTTT,CASNGQGIRTGELFF,-,TRBJ2-2,-,TRBV2
TGCGCCAGCAGCTTGGGAGACAGCTCCTATAATTCACCCCTCCACTTT,CASSLGDSSYNSPLHF,-,TRBJ1-6,once,TRBV5-1
TGTGCCAGCAGCTTGGTCTGGGGGCAGGACACTGAAGCTTTCTTT,CASSLVWGQDTEAFF,-,TRBJ1-1,-,TRBV5-6
TGTGCCAGTACTGGGGGCGGTTCACCCCTCCACTTT,CASTGGGSPLHF,-,TRBJ1-6,few,TRBV25-1
TGTGCCAGCAGCGCGCGGGGAACTTCCTACAATGAGCAGTTCTTC,CASSARGTSYNEQFF,-,TRBJ2-1,-,TRBV9
TGTGCCAGCAGGAGGACAGGGAATCAGCCCCAGCATTTT,CASRRTGNQPQHF,TRBD1,TRBJ1-5,-,TRBV6-6
TGTGCCAGCAGTTCTTGGACAGGGTTAAGCGGCAATCAGCCCCAGCATTTT,CASSSWTGLSGNQPQHF,TRBD1,TRBJ1-5,-,TRBV27
TGCGCCAGCAGCCAAGAGGGGTACGGGGGGGGCACTGAAGCTTTCTTT,CASSQEGYGGGTEAFF,-,TRBJ1-1,-,TRBV4-1
TGTGCCAGCACCCCCGGGACAGTTTATAATTCACCCCTCCACTTT,CASTPGTVYNSPLHF,TRBD1,TRBJ1-6,-,TRBV27
TGTGCCGTGGGACAGGGCTGGGAGACCCAGTACTTC,CAVGQGWETQYF,TRBD1,TRBJ2-5,-,TRBV10-3
TGTGCCTGGCGCCTGACGGGAGGGAATTACGAGCAGTACTTC,CAWRLTGGNYEQYF,TRBD2,TRBJ2-7,-,TRBV30
TGTGCCACCAGCAGAGTTTTATTATGGGGAGATCAGCCCCAGCATTTT,CATSRVLLWGDQPQHF,-,TRBJ1-5,-,TRBV15
TGTGCCAGCACCGAAATAGCGGGGGGTCCAGATACGCAGTATTTT,CASTEIAGGPDTQYF,TRBD2,TRBJ2-3,-,TRBV6-1
TGTGCCAGCACCCGATACTTGGGACAGGGGGAAGATACGCAGTATTTT,CASTRYLGQGEDTQYF,TRBD1,TRBJ2-3,-,TRBV7-9
TGCAGCGTTGATTTCCAGGGCTATGGCTACACCTTC,CSVDFQGYGYTF,-,TRBJ1-2,-,TRBV29-1
TGTGCCAGCAGGCCGGACAGGCAGATCTCCTACGAGCAGTACTTC,CASRPDRQISYEQYF,TRBD1,TRBJ2-7,-,TRBV5-5
TGTGCCAGCGGGGGAGGGAATGAGCAGTTCTTC,CASGGGNEQFF,TRBD2,TRBJ2-1,-,TRBV19
TGTGCCAGCAGTGAAGGGGGCCATGGCTACACCTTC,CASSEGGHGYTF,-,TRBJ1-2,-,TRBV6-1
TGTGCCAGCACCCTCGGAGGGACTAGTGTACGCGGCTACACCTTC,CASTLGGTSVRGYTF,-,TRBJ1-2,-,TRBV5-4
TGTGCCAGCAGCCCTGACACGGGCAATCAGCCCCAGCATTTT,CASSPDTGNQPQHF,-,TRBJ1-5,once,TRBV6-5
TGTGCCAGCTCACCCCCGGACAGGGTCGGCTACACCTTC,CASSPPDRVGYTF,TRBD1,TRBJ1-2,-,TRBV18
TGCGCCAGCAGTCAATCCATCTACCGGGACAGGGCCTACGAGCAGTACTTC,CASSQSIYRDRAYEQYF,TRBD1,TRBJ2-7,-,TRBV23-1
TGTGCCAGCAGCGTCTCAGTAAACACTGAAGCTTTCTTT,CASSVSVNTEAFF,-,TRBJ1-1,few,TRBV7-9
TGTGCCAGCAGCAGGGACAAGCCTAACTATGGCTACACCTTC,CASSRDKPNYGYTF,-,TRBJ1-2,once,TRBV21-1
TGTGCCAGCAGCGTAGCTCGGACTAGCGGGGGGCTGAATGAGCAGTTCTTC,CASSVARTSGGLNEQFF,TRBD2,TRBJ2-1,-,TRBV9
TGTGCCAGCAGACTCGGACAGGGGACTTCACCCCTCCACTTT,CASRLGQGTSPLHF,TRBD1,TRBJ1-6,few,TRBV6-5
TGTGCCAGTAGTATCGCTAACAGGCCCCTCAATCAGCCCCAGCATTTT,CASSIANRPLNQPQHF,-,TRBJ1-5,-,TRBV19
TGTGCCAGCAGTGAAGCGCTGGCGGTGTTAGCGGGGGGGCGGGATACGCAGTATTTT,CASSEALAVLAGGRDTQYF,TRBD2,TRBJ2-3,-,TRBV6-1
TGTGCCAGCAGCTTGGTAGCGGGGATCCACAATGAGCAGTTCTTC,CASSLVAGIHNEQFF,TRBD2,TRBJ2-1,-,TRBV5-6
TGCAGCGTCGGGGACAGGGGGCGGCGGACTGAAGCTTTCTTT,CSVGDRGRRTEAFF,TRBD1,TRBJ1-1,-,TRBV29-1
TGTGCCGTCAGGAGCGGGGGGCCACTCACAGATACGCAGTATTTT,CAVRSGGPLTDTQYF,TRBD2,TRBJ2-3,-,TRBV10-3
TGTGCCAGCAGTGTGACCTCGGGAGTCCAACGGGGGAACACCATATATTTT,CASSVTSGVQRGNTIYF,-,TRBJ1-3,-,TRBV6-1
TGTGCCAGCTCACCCTGGGAGGGTACCTACGAGCAGTACTTC,CASSPWEGTYEQYF,TRBD2,TRBJ2-7,-,TRBV18
TGTGCCAGCAGCTTTTGGGGGCGGACCTCCACAGATACGCAGTATTTT,CASSFWGRTSTDTQYF,-,TRBJ2-3,-,TRBV11-2
TGTGCCAGCAGCTTATACCCTACCCGGCGGGGGGGGTACGAGCAGTACTTC,CASSLYPTRRGGYEQYF,TRBD2,TRBJ2-7,-,TRBV7-2
TGTGCCAGCAGCTTCGAGGGTATCGGTGAAAAACTGTTTTTT,CASSFEGIGEKLFF,-,TRBJ1-4,few,TRBV7-9
TGTGCCAGCAGCTTATTTCGGACTAGCGGGGGGGGGTACGAGCAGTACTTC,CASSLFRTSGGGYEQYF,TRBD2,TRBJ2-7,-,TRBV13
TGTGCCAGCAGCGATGCAGGGAGAGGGACAGTGAGGGAAAAACTGTTTTTT,CASSDAGRGTVREKLFF,TRBD1,TRBJ1-4,-,TRBV9
TGTGCCAGCAGCTTAGATTATCGCCGGATCCCGAGGCTAGCCAAAAACATTCAGTACTTC,CASSLDYRRIPRLAKNIQYF,-,TRBJ2-4,-,TRBV11-2